This is a list of T cell receptor beta chains from one sample in a study of cytomegalovirus exposure and HLA in healthy donors. Clones were read by immunoSEQ multiplex PCR, and TCRdb kept only the in-frame ones, dropping some. The sample includes roughly 150,000 clones, 75% to 90% of them seen just once. The specimen sequenced was PBMCs. The receptors stem from a woman between 18 and 29 years old in good health and CMV-seronegative. Each CDR3 is given with its conserved first and last residue. The order of the fields is clone size, D gene, CDR3 length, J gene, V gene, CDR3 protein, CDR3 DNA. The D gene is left open where the match is weak. Rows may omit the clone size; those that give it use once, few, many or a size class.

clone_size: NA; d_call: TRBD1; cdr3_length: 12; j_call: TRBJ1-1; v_call: TRBV29-1; cdr3_aa: CSGLTGKVEAFF; cdr3_nt: TGCAGTGGATTGACAGGGAAAGTCGAAGCTTTCTTT
clone_size: NA; d_call: NA; cdr3_length: 14; j_call: TRBJ2-7; v_call: TRBV4-3; cdr3_aa: CASSQDAGWYEQYF; cdr3_nt: TGCGCCAGCAGCCAAGACGCAGGTTGGTACGAGCAGTACTTC
clone_size: NA; d_call: NA; cdr3_length: 14; j_call: TRBJ2-2; v_call: TRBV7-9; cdr3_aa: CATQQGSNTGELFF; cdr3_nt: TGTGCCACCCAACAGGGATCGAACACCGGGGAGCTGTTTTTT
clone_size: NA; d_call: NA; cdr3_length: 12; j_call: TRBJ1-1; v_call: TRBV19; cdr3_aa: CASSIAGGEAFF; cdr3_nt: TGTGCCAGTAGTATAGCCGGCGGTGAGGCTTTCTTT
clone_size: NA; d_call: NA; cdr3_length: 14; j_call: TRBJ2-2; v_call: TRBV5-1; cdr3_aa: CASSLGEDTGELFF; cdr3_nt: TGCGCCAGCAGCTTGGGGGAGGACACCGGGGAGCTGTTTTTT
clone_size: NA; d_call: TRBD2; cdr3_length: 16; j_call: TRBJ2-7; v_call: TRBV7-8; cdr3_aa: CASSLGIGGVTYEQYF; cdr3_nt: TGTGCCAGCAGCTTAGGAATTGGGGGGGTGACCTACGAGCAGTACTTC
clone_size: NA; d_call: NA; cdr3_length: 11; j_call: TRBJ2-5; v_call: TRBV5-6; cdr3_aa: CASSLGRSQYF; cdr3_nt: TGTGCCAGCAGCTTGGGGAGGTCCCAGTACTTC
clone_size: NA; d_call: NA; cdr3_length: 13; j_call: TRBJ1-5; v_call: TRBV27; cdr3_aa: CASSFSGLGPQHF; cdr3_nt: TGTGCCAGCAGTTTCTCGGGTCTTGGCCCCCAGCATTTT
clone_size: NA; d_call: NA; cdr3_length: 13; j_call: TRBJ1-2; v_call: TRBV2; cdr3_aa: CASREGTNYGYIF; cdr3_nt: TGTGCCAGTAGGGAGGGAACCAACTATGGCTACATCTTC
clone_size: NA; d_call: NA; cdr3_length: 14; j_call: TRBJ2-5; v_call: TRBV5-5; cdr3_aa: CASSRRGSQETQYF; cdr3_nt: TGTGCCAGCAGCCGGAGGGGCAGTCAAGAGACCCAGTACTTC
clone_size: NA; d_call: NA; cdr3_length: 15; j_call: TRBJ2-6; v_call: TRBV6-5; cdr3_aa: CASSSASSGANVLTF; cdr3_nt: TGTGCCAGCAGCTCTGCTAGCTCTGGGGCCAACGTCCTGACTTTC
clone_size: NA; d_call: TRBD1; cdr3_length: 17; j_call: TRBJ1-5; v_call: TRBV18; cdr3_aa: CASSSTQGARRFQPQHF; cdr3_nt: TGTGCCAGCTCATCAACACAGGGGGCGCGACGGTTCCAGCCCCAGCATTTT
clone_size: NA; d_call: NA; cdr3_length: 13; j_call: TRBJ1-1; v_call: TRBV10-3; cdr3_aa: CAISEVDSLEAFF; cdr3_nt: TGTGCCATCAGTGAGGTGGACAGCCTTGAAGCTTTCTTT
clone_size: NA; d_call: NA; cdr3_length: 13; j_call: TRBJ1-2; v_call: TRBV29-1; cdr3_aa: CSVARQGTYGYTF; cdr3_nt: TGCAGCGTGGCTCGGCAGGGGACCTATGGCTACACCTTC
clone_size: NA; d_call: TRBD1; cdr3_length: 16; j_call: TRBJ1-4; v_call: TRBV10-3; cdr3_aa: CAISESGDRVNEKLFF; cdr3_nt: TGTGCCATCAGTGAGTCGGGAGACAGGGTTAATGAAAAACTGTTTTTT
clone_size: NA; d_call: TRBD2; cdr3_length: 15; j_call: TRBJ2-7; v_call: TRBV6-6; cdr3_aa: CASSLTSGAAYEQYF; cdr3_nt: TGTGCCAGCAGTCTTACTAGCGGGGCAGCCTACGAGCAGTACTTC
clone_size: NA; d_call: NA; cdr3_length: 13; j_call: TRBJ2-3; v_call: TRBV5-6; cdr3_aa: CASSFARTDTQYF; cdr3_nt: TGTGCCAGCAGCTTCGCTAGGACTGATACGCAGTATTTT
clone_size: once; d_call: NA; cdr3_length: 15; j_call: TRBJ1-1; v_call: TRBV21-1; cdr3_aa: CASSARQVAATEAFF; cdr3_nt: TGTGCCAGCAGCGCCAGACAGGTCGCGGCCACTGAAGCTTTCTTT
clone_size: NA; d_call: TRBD2; cdr3_length: 19; j_call: TRBJ2-7; v_call: TRBV7-2; cdr3_aa: CASSFRGTSGTPGGYEQYF; cdr3_nt: TGTGCCAGCAGCTTCCGAGGGACTAGCGGGACCCCAGGGGGTTACGAGCAGTACTTC
clone_size: once; d_call: NA; cdr3_length: 19; j_call: TRBJ2-7; v_call: TRBV30; cdr3_aa: CAWSVPLRPGGGPTYEQYF; cdr3_nt: TGTGCCTGGAGTGTACCGCTCAGACCGGGAGGGGGCCCCACCTACGAGCAGTACTTC